This T cell receptor beta chain was profiled in a study of blood T cell repertoires in COVID-19. Across the study: The samples span acute and convalescent COVID-19 from the United States, Italy and Spain. PBMCs, B-cell-depleted T cells, or T cells were the source of the cDNA or gDNA that made up the material.

Per the study methods: Reference gene primers were amplified, and this amplification served to estimate nucleated cell counts. Sequencing used immunoSEQ multiplex PCR; TCRdb keeps in-frame clones, though not all of them. From that table come the V and J calls and clone size; the DNA was used to work out D and trimming. The sample holds around 300,000 clones, approximately 91% seen once. This CDR3 spans 13 amino acids. V was cut by 5 bases and J by 1 base, with 9 bases left in between. Germline assignment: CDR1 LNHDA and CDR2 SQIVND (reference sequence). What was sequenced was peripheral blood. The clonotype originates from a woman in her thirties with COVID-19, enrolled during active disease. The chain has TRBV19 and TRBJ2-7; D remains unclear. CDR3 nucleotide sequence: TGTGCCAGTAGTCACGGTCCTTCCTACGAGCAGTACTTC. This encodes CASSHGPSYEQYF.